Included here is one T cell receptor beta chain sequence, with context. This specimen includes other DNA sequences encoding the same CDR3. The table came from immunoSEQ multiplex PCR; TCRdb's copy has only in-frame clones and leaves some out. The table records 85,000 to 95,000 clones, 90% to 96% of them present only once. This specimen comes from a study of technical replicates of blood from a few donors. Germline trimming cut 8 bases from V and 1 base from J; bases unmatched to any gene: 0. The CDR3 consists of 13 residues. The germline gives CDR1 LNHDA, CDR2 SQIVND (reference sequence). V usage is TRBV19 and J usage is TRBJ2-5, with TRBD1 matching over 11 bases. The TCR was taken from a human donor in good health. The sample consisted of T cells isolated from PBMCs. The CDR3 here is CASGTGGQETQYF. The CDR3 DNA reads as TGTGCCAGTGGGACAGGGGGCCAAGAGACCCAGTACTTC.